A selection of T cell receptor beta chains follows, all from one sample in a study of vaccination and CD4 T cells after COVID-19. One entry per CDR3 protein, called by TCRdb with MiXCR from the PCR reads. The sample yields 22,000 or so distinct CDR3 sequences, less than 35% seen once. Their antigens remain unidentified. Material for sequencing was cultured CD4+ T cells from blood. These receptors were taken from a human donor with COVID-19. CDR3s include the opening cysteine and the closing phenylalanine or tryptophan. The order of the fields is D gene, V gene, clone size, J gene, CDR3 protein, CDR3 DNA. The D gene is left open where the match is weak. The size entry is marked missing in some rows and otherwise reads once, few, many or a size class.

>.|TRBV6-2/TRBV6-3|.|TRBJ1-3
CASSPTGDRNTIYF
TGTGCCAGCAGTCCCACCGGGGATCGAAACACCATATATTTT
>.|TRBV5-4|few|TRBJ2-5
CASSKGPAYKETQYF
TGTGCCAGCAGCAAGGGACCGGCTTACAAGGAGACCCAGTACTTC
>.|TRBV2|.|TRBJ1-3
CASRAGGLGNTIYF
TGTGCCAGCAGGGCCGGGGGGCTTGGAAACACCATATATTTT
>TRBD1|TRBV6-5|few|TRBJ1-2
CASSSGTGPYGYTF
TGTGCCAGCAGTTCCGGGACAGGGCCCTATGGCTACACCTTC
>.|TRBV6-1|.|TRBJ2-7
CASSPPKGSDEQYF
TGTGCCAGCAGTCCGCCGAAGGGTAGCGACGAGCAGTACTTC
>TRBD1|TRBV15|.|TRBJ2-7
CATSRDLGDRGFASEQYF
TGTGCCACCAGCAGAGATCTTGGAGACAGGGGGTTTGCGAGCGAGCAGTACTTC
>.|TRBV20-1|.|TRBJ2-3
CSARDRTFTDTQYF
TGCAGTGCTAGAGATCGGACGTTTACAGATACGCAGTATTTT
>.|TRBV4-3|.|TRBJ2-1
CASSQDLINPSQFF
TGCGCCAGCAGCCAAGATTTAATTAACCCTTCACAGTTCTTC
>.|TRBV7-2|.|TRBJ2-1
CASSFGQGGGSEQFF
TGTGCCAGCAGCTTCGGACAGGGAGGGGGATCAGAGCAGTTCTTC
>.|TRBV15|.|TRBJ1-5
CATSRNYNQPQHF
TGTGCCACCAGCAGAAACTACAATCAGCCCCAGCATTTT
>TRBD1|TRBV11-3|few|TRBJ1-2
CASRPGQGDYGYTF
TGTGCCAGCAGACCGGGACAGGGGGACTATGGCTACACCTTC
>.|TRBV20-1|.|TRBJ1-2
CSARRDGGVPTF
TGCAGTGCTAGACGTGACGGCGGAGTTCCCACCTTC
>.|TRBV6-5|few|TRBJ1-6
CASSYPNNNSPLHF
TGTGCCAGCAGTTATCCCAATAATAATTCACCCCTCCACTTT
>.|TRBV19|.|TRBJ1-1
CASSGSISTEAFF
TGTGCCAGTAGTGGCAGCATCAGCACTGAAGCTTTCTTT
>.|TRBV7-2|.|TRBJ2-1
CASSLGVPNEQFF
TGTGCCAGCAGCTTAGGGGTACCAAATGAGCAGTTTTTC
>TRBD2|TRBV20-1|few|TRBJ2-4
CSARDSGGVAKNIQYF
TGCAGTGCTAGGGATAGCGGGGGCGTAGCCAAAAACATTCAGTACTTC
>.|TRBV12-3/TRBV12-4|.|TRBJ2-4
CASSASWVAKNIQYF
TGTGCCAGCAGCGCGTCTTGGGTAGCCAAAAACATTCAGTACTTC
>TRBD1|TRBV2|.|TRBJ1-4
CASSELQPGQAGEKLFF
TGTGCCAGCAGTGAACTACAACCGGGACAGGCAGGAGAAAAACTGTTTTTT
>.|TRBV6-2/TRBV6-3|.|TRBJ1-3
CASRRDSSGNTIYF
TGTGCCAGCAGACGAGATTCCTCTGGAAACACCATATATTTT
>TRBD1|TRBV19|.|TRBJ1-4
CASSRDRVREKLFF
TGTGCCAGTAGCCGAGACAGGGTCAGGGAAAAACTGTTTTTT
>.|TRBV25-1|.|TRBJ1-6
CASSPTGGGSPLHF
TGTGCCAGCAGCCCAACCGGCGGAGGGTCACCCCTCCACTTT
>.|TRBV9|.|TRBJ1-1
CASSEGRGMNTEAFF
TGTGCCAGCAGCGAGGGGAGGGGAATGAACACTGAAGCTTTCTTT
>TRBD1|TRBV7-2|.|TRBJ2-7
CASSLALRDRGLSEQYF
TGTGCCAGCAGCTTGGCTTTAAGGGACAGGGGGCTGAGCGAGCAGTACTTC